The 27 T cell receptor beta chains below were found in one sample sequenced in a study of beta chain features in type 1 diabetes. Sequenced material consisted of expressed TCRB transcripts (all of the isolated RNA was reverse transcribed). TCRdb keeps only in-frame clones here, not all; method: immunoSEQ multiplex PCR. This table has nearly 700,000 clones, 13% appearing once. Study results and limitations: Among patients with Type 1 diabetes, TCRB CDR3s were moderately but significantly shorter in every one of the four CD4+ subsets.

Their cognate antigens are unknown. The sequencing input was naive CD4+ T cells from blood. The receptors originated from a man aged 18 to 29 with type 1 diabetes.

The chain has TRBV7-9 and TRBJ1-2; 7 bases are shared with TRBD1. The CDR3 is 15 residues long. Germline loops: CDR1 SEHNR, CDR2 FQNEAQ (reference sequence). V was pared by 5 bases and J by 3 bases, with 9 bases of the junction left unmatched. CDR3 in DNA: TGTGCCAGCAGCCCCCGCGAAGGGGGCTACTATGGCTACACCTTC. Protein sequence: CASSPREGGYYGYTF.

This CDR3 is CSVKGGSSNQPQHF. The CDR3 nucleotides read TGCAGCGTTAAGGGTGGATCTAGCAATCAGCCCCAGCATTTT. V usage is TRBV29-1 and J usage is TRBJ1-5; D unclear. The V gene lost 5 bases and the J gene lost 0 bases, with 11 bases spanning the gap. CDR1 SQVTM and CDR2 ANQGSEA come from the germline V gene. The CDR3 length is 14 residues.

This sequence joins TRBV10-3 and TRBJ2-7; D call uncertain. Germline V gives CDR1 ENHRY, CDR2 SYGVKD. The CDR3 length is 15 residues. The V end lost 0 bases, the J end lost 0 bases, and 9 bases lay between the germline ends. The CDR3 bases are TGTGCCATCAGTGAGTCAGGAGACAACTCCTACGAGCAGTACTTC. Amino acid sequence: CAISESGDNSYEQYF.

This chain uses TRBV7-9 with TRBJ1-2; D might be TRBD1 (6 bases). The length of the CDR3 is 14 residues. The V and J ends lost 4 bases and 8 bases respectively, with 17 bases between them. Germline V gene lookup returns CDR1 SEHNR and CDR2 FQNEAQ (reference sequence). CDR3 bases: TGTGCCAGCAGCTCGGGGGGCAGAGAGCGAGGCTACACCTTC. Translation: CASSSGGRERGYTF.

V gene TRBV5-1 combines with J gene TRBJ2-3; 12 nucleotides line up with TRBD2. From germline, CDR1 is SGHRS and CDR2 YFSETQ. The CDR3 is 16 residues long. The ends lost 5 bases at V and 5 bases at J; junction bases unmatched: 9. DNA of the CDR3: TGCGCCAGCAGAACCGGACTAGCGGGGCCGGGAGATACGCAGTATTTT. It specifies CASRTGLAGPGDTQYF.

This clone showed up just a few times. The DNA of the CDR3 is TGTGCCAGCAGCCAGTCAGGGTACCAAGAGACCCAGTACTTC. Its translation: CASSQSGYQETQYF. The chain uses TRBV14 and TRBJ2-5, with D tentatively TRBD1 (5 bases). Looked up from germline, CDR1 is SGHDN and CDR2 is FVKESK. V dropped 3 bases and J dropped 0 bases, with 8 bases sitting between them. The CDR3 is 14 residues long.

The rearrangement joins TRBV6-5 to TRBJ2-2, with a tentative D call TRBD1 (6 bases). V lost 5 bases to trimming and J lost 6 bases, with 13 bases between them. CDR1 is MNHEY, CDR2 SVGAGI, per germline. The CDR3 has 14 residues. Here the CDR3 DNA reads TGTGCCAGCAGTATACAGGGTCCCCCCGGGGAGCTGTTTTTT. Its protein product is CASSIQGPPGELFF.

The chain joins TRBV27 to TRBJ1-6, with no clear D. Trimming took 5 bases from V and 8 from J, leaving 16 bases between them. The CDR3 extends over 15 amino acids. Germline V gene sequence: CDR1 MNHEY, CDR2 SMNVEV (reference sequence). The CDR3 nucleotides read TGTGCCAGCAGTCTAGACCGCTACTTGTATTCACCCCTCCACTTT. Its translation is CASSLDRYLYSPLHF.

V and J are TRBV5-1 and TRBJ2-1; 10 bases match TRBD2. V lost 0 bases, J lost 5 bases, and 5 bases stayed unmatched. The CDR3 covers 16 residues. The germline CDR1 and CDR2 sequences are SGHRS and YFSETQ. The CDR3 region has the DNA TGCGCCAGCAGCTTGGTATCTAGCGGGGGCCACAATGAGCAGTTCTTC. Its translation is CASSLVSSGGHNEQFF.

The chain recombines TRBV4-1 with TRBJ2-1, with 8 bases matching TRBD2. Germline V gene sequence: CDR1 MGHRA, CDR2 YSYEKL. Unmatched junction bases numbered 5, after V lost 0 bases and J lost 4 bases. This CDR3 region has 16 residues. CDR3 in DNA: TGCGCCAGCAGCCAAGATGGACTAGCTGTTTACAATGAGCAGTTCTTC. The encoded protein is CASSQDGLAVYNEQFF.

The chain's CDR3 is CASSFSYIQYF. The DNA for the CDR3 is TGTGCCAGCAGTTTTTCCTACATTCAGTACTTC. This chain links TRBV28 with TRBJ2-4; D ambiguous. The germline CDR1 and CDR2 sequences are MDHEN and SYDVKM. The CDR3 length is 11 residues. V dropped 3 bases and J dropped 8 bases, with 5 bases sitting between them.

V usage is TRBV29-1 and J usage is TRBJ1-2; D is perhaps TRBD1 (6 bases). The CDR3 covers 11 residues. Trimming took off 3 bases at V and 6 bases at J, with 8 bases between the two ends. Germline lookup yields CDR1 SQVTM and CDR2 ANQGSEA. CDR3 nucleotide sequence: TGCAGCGTTGAGGGGGCAGATGGCTACACCTTC. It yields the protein CSVEGADGYTF.

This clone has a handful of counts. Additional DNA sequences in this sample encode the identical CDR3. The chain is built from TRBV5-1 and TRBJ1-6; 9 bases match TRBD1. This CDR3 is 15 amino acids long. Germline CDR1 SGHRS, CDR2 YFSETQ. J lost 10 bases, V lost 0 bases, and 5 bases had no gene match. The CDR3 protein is CASSLEGQGGSPLHF. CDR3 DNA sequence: TGCGCCAGCAGCTTGGAGGGACAGGGAGGGTCACCCCTCCACTTT.

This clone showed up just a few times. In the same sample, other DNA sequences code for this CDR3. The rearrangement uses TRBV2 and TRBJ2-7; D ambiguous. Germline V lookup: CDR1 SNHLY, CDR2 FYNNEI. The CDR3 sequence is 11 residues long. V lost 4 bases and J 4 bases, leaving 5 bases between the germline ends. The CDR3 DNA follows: TGTGCCAGCAGTGTAGAATACGAGCAGTACTTC. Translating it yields CASSVEYEQYF. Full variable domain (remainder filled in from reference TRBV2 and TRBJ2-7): EPEVTQTPSHQVTQMGQEVILRCVPISNHLYFYWYRQILGQKVEFLVSFYNNEISEKSEIFDDQFSVERPDGSNFTLKIRSTKLEDSAMYFCASSVEYEQYFGPGTRLTVT.

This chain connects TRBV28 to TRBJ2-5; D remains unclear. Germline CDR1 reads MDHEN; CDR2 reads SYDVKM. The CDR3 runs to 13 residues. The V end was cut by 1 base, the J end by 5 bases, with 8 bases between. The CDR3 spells CASSLSLEETQYF. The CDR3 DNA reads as TGTGCCAGCAGTTTATCACTGGAGGAGACCCAGTACTTC.

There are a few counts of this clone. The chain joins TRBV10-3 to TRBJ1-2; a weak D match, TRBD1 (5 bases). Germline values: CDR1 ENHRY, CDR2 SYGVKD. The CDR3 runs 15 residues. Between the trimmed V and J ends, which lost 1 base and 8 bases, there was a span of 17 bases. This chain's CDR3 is CAISEWEGAPLGYTF. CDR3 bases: TGTGCCATCAGTGAGTGGGAAGGGGCGCCTTTGGGCTACACCTTC.

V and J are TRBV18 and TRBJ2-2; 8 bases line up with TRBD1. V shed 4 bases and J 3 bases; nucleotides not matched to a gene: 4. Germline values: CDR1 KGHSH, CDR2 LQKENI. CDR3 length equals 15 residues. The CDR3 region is CASSRTGSDTGELFF. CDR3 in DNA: TGTGCCAGCTCACGGACAGGGTCGGACACCGGGGAGCTGTTTTTT. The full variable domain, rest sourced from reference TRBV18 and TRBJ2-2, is NAGVMQNPRHLVRRRGQEARLRCSPMKGHSHVYWYRQLPEEGLKFMVYLQKENIIDESGMPKERFSAEFPKEGPSILRIQQVVRGDSAAYFCASSRTGSDTGELFFGEGSRLTVL.

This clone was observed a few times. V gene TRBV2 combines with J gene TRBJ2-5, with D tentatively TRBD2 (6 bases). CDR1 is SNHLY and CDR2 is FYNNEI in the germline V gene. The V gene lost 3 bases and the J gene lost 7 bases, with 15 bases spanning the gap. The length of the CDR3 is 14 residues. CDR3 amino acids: CASSEEGAGGTQYF. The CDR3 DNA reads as TGTGCCAGCAGTGAGGAAGGGGCCGGGGGGACCCAGTACTTC.

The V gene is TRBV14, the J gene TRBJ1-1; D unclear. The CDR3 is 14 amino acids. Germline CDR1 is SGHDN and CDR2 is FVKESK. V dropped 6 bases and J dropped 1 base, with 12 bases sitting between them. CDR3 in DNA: TGTGCCAGCAGGCCCGCAGGAAGGAACACTGAAGCTTTCTTT. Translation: CASRPAGRNTEAFF.

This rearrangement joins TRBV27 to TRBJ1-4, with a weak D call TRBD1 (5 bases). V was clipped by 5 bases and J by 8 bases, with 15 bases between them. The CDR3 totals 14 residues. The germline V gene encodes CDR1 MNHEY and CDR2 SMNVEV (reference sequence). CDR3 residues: CASSGTPGGEKLFF. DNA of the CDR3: TGTGCCAGCAGTGGGACCCCAGGAGGGGAAAAACTGTTTTTT.

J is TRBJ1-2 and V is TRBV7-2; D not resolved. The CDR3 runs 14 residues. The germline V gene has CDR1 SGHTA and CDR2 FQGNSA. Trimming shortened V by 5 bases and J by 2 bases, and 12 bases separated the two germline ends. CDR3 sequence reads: CASSADVGNYGYTF. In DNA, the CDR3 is TGTGCCAGCAGCGCCGATGTGGGGAACTATGGCTACACCTTC.

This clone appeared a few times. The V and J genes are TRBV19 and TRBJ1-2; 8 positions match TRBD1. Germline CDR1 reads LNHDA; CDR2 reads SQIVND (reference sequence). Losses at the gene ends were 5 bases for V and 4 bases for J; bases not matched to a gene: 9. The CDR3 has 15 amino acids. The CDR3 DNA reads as TGTGCCAGTAGTCGAACAGGGGGATTGGGCTATGGCTACACCTTC. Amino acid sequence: CASSRTGGLGYGYTF. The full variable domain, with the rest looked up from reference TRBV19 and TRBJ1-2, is DGGITQSPKYLFRKEGQNVTLSCEQNLNHDAMYWYRQDPGQGLRLIYYSQIVNDFQKGDIAEGYSVSREKKESFPLTVTSAQKNPTAFYLCASSRTGGLGYGYTFGSGTRLTVV.

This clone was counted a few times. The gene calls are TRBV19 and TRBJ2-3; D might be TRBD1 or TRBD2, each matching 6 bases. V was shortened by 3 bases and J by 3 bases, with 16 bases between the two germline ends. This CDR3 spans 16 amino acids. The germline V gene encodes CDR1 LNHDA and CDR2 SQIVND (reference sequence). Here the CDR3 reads CASSIRFTGRTDTQYF. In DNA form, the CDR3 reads TGTGCCAGTAGTATCAGGTTTACAGGGAGGACAGATACGCAGTATTTT.

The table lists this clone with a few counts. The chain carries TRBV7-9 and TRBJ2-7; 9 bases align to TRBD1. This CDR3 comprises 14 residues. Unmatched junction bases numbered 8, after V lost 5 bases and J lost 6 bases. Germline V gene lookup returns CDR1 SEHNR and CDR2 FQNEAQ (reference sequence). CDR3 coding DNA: TGTGCCAGCAGCCTACAGGGGGCGATGCGCGAGCAGTACTTC. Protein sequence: CASSLQGAMREQYF.

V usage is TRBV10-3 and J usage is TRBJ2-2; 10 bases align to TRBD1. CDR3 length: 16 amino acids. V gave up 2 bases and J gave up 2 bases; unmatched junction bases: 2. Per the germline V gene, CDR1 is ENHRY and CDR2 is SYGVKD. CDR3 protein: CAISEGTGANTGELFF. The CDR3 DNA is TGTGCCATCAGTGAGGGGACAGGGGCCAACACCGGGGAGCTGTTTTTT.

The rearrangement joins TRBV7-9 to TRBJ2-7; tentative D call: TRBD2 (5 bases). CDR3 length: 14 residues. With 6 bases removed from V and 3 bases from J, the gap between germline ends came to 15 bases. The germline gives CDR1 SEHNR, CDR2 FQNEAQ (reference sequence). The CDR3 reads CASSPRTEDYEQYF. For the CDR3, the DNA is TGTGCCAGCAGTCCAAGGACTGAAGACTACGAGCAGTACTTC.

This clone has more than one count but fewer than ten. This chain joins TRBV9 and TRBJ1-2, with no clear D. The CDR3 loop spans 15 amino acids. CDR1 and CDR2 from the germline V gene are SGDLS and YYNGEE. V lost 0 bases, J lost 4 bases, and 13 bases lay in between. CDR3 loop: CASSVGDPAPYGYTF. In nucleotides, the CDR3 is TGTGCCAGCAGCGTAGGGGATCCGGCACCCTATGGCTACACCTTC.